This entry features one T cell receptor beta chain sequence. The sample comes from a study of blood T cell repertoires in COVID-19. On the study more broadly: Sites across the United States, Italy and Spain contributed samples from acute and convalescent COVID-19. T cells, B-cell-depleted T cells, or PBMCs supplied cDNA or gDNA.

This table comes from immunoSEQ multiplex PCR, and its TCRdb copy is limited to in-frame clones, with some not included. There are more than 200,000 clones in the sample; nearly 90% occur only once, and under 14% lies in the top ten. The participants were between roughly 18 and 90 years old and came from roughly 25 US areas. Cohort 3 donors counted as recovered after two negative PCRs, clearance, or resolved symptoms. Trimming cost V 3 bases and J 9 bases; bases outside gene matches: 9. The CDR3 has 16 amino acids. In germline, CDR1 is LNHDA, CDR2 SQIVND (reference sequence). Sequencing used PBMCs or T cells enriched from blood (not recorded which). This receptor was identified in a man aged 30-40 years who had recovered from COVID-19. The chain links TRBV19 to TRBJ1-5; TRBD1 matches at 12 bases. CDR3: CASSITGTGGSLPQHF. In nucleotides, the CDR3 is TGTGCCAGTAGTATTACCGGGACAGGGGGCTCGTTGCCCCAGCATTTT.